This T cell receptor beta chain was recorded in a study of early T cells in non-severe SARS-CoV-2 infection. Whole-study context: Sequencing targeted bulk RNA from unsorted whole blood, leaving chains unpaired. Notes on the study in general: A preference for anti-spike CD8 responses marked VDJdb matching, which missed private and CD4 specificities.

Unique molecular identifier tags were affixed to discrete cDNA molecules. TCRdb reprocessed the 5' RACE reads via MiXCR and lists one record per CDR3 protein. The repertoire has 49,000 or so distinct CDR3 sequences, under 7% of them found once; the top ten carry around 2.8%. The CDR3 length is 15 residues. V shed 3 bases, J shed 0 bases, and the junction held 2 bases outside the gene matches. Germline V gene data show CDR1 as SGHTA and CDR2 as FQGNSA. By share of the sample, this clonotype is medium-sized. Its antigen is currently unknown. The sequencing here drew on whole blood, taken at baseline. This TCR derives from an adult who was a healthcare worker with PCR-confirmed SARS-CoV-2 infection or an uninfected control (not recorded which). The V call is TRBV7-2, the J call TRBJ2-3, with 8 nucleotides matching TRBD1. This chain's CDR3 is CASSLRTGSTDTQYF. The CDR3 region has the DNA TGTGCCAGCAGCTTGCGGACAGGGAGCACAGATACGCAGTATTTT.